The T cell receptor (beta chain) under discussion was sequenced for a study of OX40 agonist ivuxolimab in advanced cancers. Findings of the study overall: Compared with others, partial responders at 0.1-3.0 mg/kg displayed clonal expansion among the lowest.

Note on this clone: Its target is unknown.

The investigators sampled blood at baseline, at cycle 4 day 1, and at cycle 7 day 1. TCRdb keeps only in-frame clones here, not all; method: immunoSEQ multiplex PCR. The table records tens of thousands of clones, over 75% of them present only once. Trimming removed 8 bases from V and 2 bases from J, with 16 bases in between. There are 14 residues in the CDR3. The germline CDR1 and CDR2 sequences are MDHEN and SYDVKM. The sample here was CD4+ or CD8+ T cells sorted from blood, taken in a trial of the OX40 agonist ivuxolimab. This sequence originates from an adult with an advanced solid tumor such as melanoma, head and neck, liver or kidney cancer. The genes are TRBV28 and TRBJ2-7, with D perhaps TRBD2 (6 bases). DNA for the CDR3: TGTGCCAGCCGTCCCCGACTAGGACCCTACGAGCAGTACTTC. It yields the protein CASRPRLGPYEQYF.